These 25 T cell receptor beta chains were sequenced from one sample in a study of technical replicates of blood from a few donors. TCRdb keeps only in-frame clones here, not all; method: immunoSEQ multiplex PCR. The repertoire holds roughly 71,000 clones, about 94% seen once, with about 0.4% in the top ten. Sequencing input: T cells isolated from PBMCs. The receptors come from a human donor in good health.

The gene calls are TRBV27 and TRBJ2-7; 9 bases match TRBD1. The J segment lost 6 bases and the V segment lost 6 bases, leaving 12 bases of the junction unmatched. The CDR3 sequence is 15 residues long. Germline V gene sequence: CDR1 MNHEY, CDR2 SMNVEV (reference sequence). The DNA for the CDR3 is TGTGCCAGCAGCTCAGTCCGGACAGGGGCCTTCGAGCAGTACTTC. It yields the protein CASSSVRTGAFEQYF.

V is TRBV9 and J is TRBJ2-1; 9 bases map to TRBD1. The CDR3 loop spans 15 amino acids. V lost 4 bases, J lost 8 bases, and 10 bases stayed unmatched. Per the germline V gene, CDR1 is SGDLS and CDR2 is YYNGEE. Here the CDR3 DNA reads TGTGCCAGCAGCCCAGGGACAGGGAATTACGATGAGCAGTTCTTC. As protein: CASSPGTGNYDEQFF.

This chain links TRBV5-4 with TRBJ2-2; 11 bases match TRBD1. The CDR3 runs to 15 residues. V dropped 5 bases and J dropped 6; count of bases not matched to a gene: 6. The germline gives CDR1 SGHNT, CDR2 YYREEE (reference sequence). The CDR3 nucleotides are TGTGCCAGCAGTTGGACAGGGGGCATAGCCGGGGAGCTGTTTTTT. This encodes CASSWTGGIAGELFF.

The rearrangement links TRBV7-9 to TRBJ2-3; a weak D match, TRBD1 (6 bases). Trimming took off 5 bases at V and 0 bases at J, with 12 bases between the two ends. The CDR3 runs 15 residues. Germline V gene data show CDR1 as SEHNR and CDR2 as FQNEAQ (reference sequence). This CDR3 is CASSLLTGSTDTQYF. CDR3 coding DNA: TGTGCCAGCAGCCTATTGACAGGTAGCACAGATACGCAGTATTTT.

The rearrangement joins TRBV7-3 to TRBJ2-7; 10 bases match TRBD2. The CDR3 spans 15 residues. The germline V gene encodes CDR1 SGHTA and CDR2 FQGTGA. Trimming at V came to 3 bases and at J to 3 bases, leaving 5 bases not matched to a gene. CDR3 residues: CASSLSSGSDYEQYF. DNA for the CDR3: TGTGCCAGCAGCTTGTCTAGCGGGAGTGACTACGAGCAGTACTTC.

This chain uses TRBV6-5 with TRBJ2-5; 7 bases match TRBD1. V lost 4 bases and J lost 2; bases outside the gene matches: 4. This CDR3 is built from 14 residues. Germline-derived CDR1 and CDR2 are MNHEY and SVGAGI. The CDR3 coding sequence is TGTGCCAGCAGTTTTGGGACAGATCAAGAGACCCAGTACTTC. Amino acids: CASSFGTDQETQYF.

The chain uses TRBV6-6 and TRBJ2-7, with D unresolved. Germline V gene sequence: CDR1 MNHNY, CDR2 SVGAGI (reference sequence). This CDR3 comprises 16 residues. V was pared by 0 bases and J by 2 bases, with 14 bases between. CDR3 in DNA: TGTGCCAGCAGTTACTCGCGCGGCCATCAGACCTACGAGCAGTACTTC. The encoded protein is CASSYSRGHQTYEQYF.

V and J are TRBV30 and TRBJ2-3; tentatively, D is TRBD1 (6 bases). V was clipped by 5 bases and J by 4 bases, with 13 bases between them. Germline-derived CDR1 and CDR2 are GTSNPN and SVGIG (reference sequence). The CDR3 length is 13 residues. The CDR3 nucleotides read TGTGCCTGGGGACGAGGGGGTCCAGATACGCAGTATTTT. This encodes CAWGRGGPDTQYF.

This chain uses TRBV6-5 with TRBJ2-2, with 11 bases matching TRBD1. The CDR3 spans 15 residues. Germline V gene data show CDR1 as MNHEY and CDR2 as SVGAGI. The ends lost 6 bases at V and 7 bases at J; junction bases unmatched: 7. The CDR3 nucleotides are TGTGCCAGCAGCAAGGGACAGGGGGTGATCGGGGAGCTGTTTTTT. Translated, it gives CASSKGQGVIGELFF.

The V and J genes are TRBV5-4 and TRBJ2-3, with TRBD2 matching over 15 bases. The J segment lost 4 bases and the V segment lost 4 bases, leaving 7 bases of the junction unmatched. Germline V CDR1 and CDR2: SGHNT, YYREEE (reference sequence). The CDR3 is 17 amino acids. CDR3 DNA sequence: TGTGCCAGCAGCCCTAGGACTAGCGGGAGGGCTTCAGATACGCAGTATTTT. As protein: CASSPRTSGRASDTQYF. Supplemented by reference TRBV5-4 and TRBJ2-3, the full variable domain reads ETGVTQSPTHLIKTRGQQVTLRCSSQSGHNTVSWYQQALGQGPQFIFQYYREEENGRGNFPPRFSGLQFPNYSSELNVNALELDDSALYLCASSPRTSGRASDTQYFGPGTRLTVL.

The chain recombines TRBV30 with TRBJ2-7; the D is unclear. Germline CDR1 reads GTSNPN; CDR2 reads SVGIG (reference sequence). The germline V and J ends were trimmed by 6 bases and 2 bases, with 11 bases remaining between them. This CDR3 is built from 12 residues. CDR3: CACSGYTYEQYF. The CDR3 DNA is TGTGCCTGTTCGGGTTATACCTACGAGCAGTACTTC.

The CDR3 here is CASSIDREGNQPQHF. For the CDR3, the DNA is TGTGCCAGTAGTATTGACAGGGAAGGCAATCAGCCCCAGCATTTT. The rearrangement links TRBV19 to TRBJ1-5; 7 nucleotides match TRBD1. Looked up from germline, CDR1 is LNHDA and CDR2 is SQIVND (reference sequence). Trimming removed 3 bases from V and 2 bases from J; junction bases left unmatched: 4. This CDR3 comprises 15 residues.

This chain uses TRBV6-5 with TRBJ2-7; D ambiguous. The CDR3 runs to 14 residues. The germline V gene has CDR1 MNHEY and CDR2 SVGAGI. The germline V and J ends were trimmed by 2 bases and 0 bases, with 8 bases remaining between them. The CDR3 DNA follows: TGTGCCAGCAGTTACGGTCAGGACTCCTACGAGCAGTACTTC. This encodes CASSYGQDSYEQYF.

V usage is TRBV6-6 and J usage is TRBJ1-1; D possibly corresponds to TRBD1 (5 bases). The CDR3 extends over 15 amino acids. Germline-derived CDR1 and CDR2 are MNHNY and SVGAGI (reference sequence). Trimming removed 2 bases at V and 2 bases at J, with 12 bases between. The DNA for the CDR3 is TGTGCCAGCAGTTACAGGGGCCTTCTAAACACTGAAGCTTTCTTT. This sequence encodes CASSYRGLLNTEAFF.

This chain links TRBV30 with TRBJ1-2, with TRBD1 as a possible D gene (6 bases). The CDR3 loop spans 13 amino acids. V was clipped by 2 bases and J by 3 bases, with 10 bases between them. Per germline, CDR1 GTSNPN and CDR2 SVGIG (reference sequence). This CDR3 is CAWSPDRDYGYTF. The DNA for the CDR3 is TGTGCCTGGAGTCCGGACAGAGACTATGGCTACACCTTC.

This clone has just a few counts. The chain combines TRBV4-1 with TRBJ2-2; 9 bases fit TRBD2. The V gene end was trimmed by 4 bases and the J gene end by 3 bases; junction bases not matched to a gene: 3. Germline V CDR1 and CDR2: MGHRA, YSYEKL. The CDR3 loop spans 15 amino acids. The CDR3 sequence is CASSRTSDHTGELFF. In DNA form, the CDR3 reads TGCGCCAGCAGCCGGACTAGCGACCACACCGGGGAGCTGTTTTTT.

The chain uses TRBV6-1 and TRBJ2-7; 10 positions match TRBD2. J gave up 4 bases and V 3 bases, and 6 bases lay outside the gene matches. The CDR3 sequence is 15 residues long. Germline loops: CDR1 MNHNS, CDR2 SASEGT. CDR3 sequence: CASSEILAGIYEQYF. The CDR3 DNA reads as TGTGCCAGCAGTGAGATACTAGCGGGGATATACGAGCAGTACTTC.

In DNA, the CDR3 is TGTGCCAGCAGCTTGGCGAGAGACATGAACACTGAAGCTTTCTTT. It is translated as CASSLARDMNTEAFF. The rearrangement uses TRBV5-4 and TRBJ1-1, with D unclear. The CDR3 totals 15 residues. CDR1 is SGHNT and CDR2 is YYREEE in the germline V gene (reference sequence). V lost 0 bases, J lost 0 bases, and 9 bases lay in between.

The chain couples TRBV7-2 to TRBJ2-7, with D possibly being TRBD2 (6 bases). V shed 5 bases and J shed 2 bases, with 19 bases lying between them. The V gene's germline CDR1 is SGHTA and CDR2 FQGNSA. The CDR3 length is 16 residues. The chain's CDR3 is CASSKGLGSGPYEQYF. Written as DNA, the CDR3 is TGTGCCAGCAGCAAAGGGCTCGGTAGCGGCCCCTACGAGCAGTACTTC.

This sequence joins TRBV10-3 and TRBJ1-1; TRBD1 is a possible D gene (6 bases). Germline loops: CDR1 ENHRY, CDR2 SYGVKD. V gave up 2 bases and J gave up 5 bases, with 9 bases separating them. This CDR3 comprises 13 residues. CDR3 sequence: CAISETGHTEAFF. The CDR3 nucleotides are TGTGCCATCAGTGAGACAGGGCATACTGAAGCTTTCTTT.

This chain uses TRBV14 with TRBJ1-2; possibly TRBD1 for D (5 bases). Germline V gene lookup returns CDR1 SGHDN and CDR2 FVKESK. The CDR3 spans 17 residues. Trimming shortened V by 0 bases and J by 4 bases, and 18 bases separated the two germline ends. This chain's CDR3 is CASSQELGLGQTYGYTF. CDR3 DNA sequence: TGTGCCAGCAGCCAAGAATTGGGCTTGGGGCAAACCTATGGCTACACCTTC.

The gene calls are TRBV29-1 and TRBJ2-1; the match to TRBD2 covers 11 bases. The V segment lost 6 bases and the J segment 10 bases; nucleotides outside the gene matches: 11. CDR3 size: 14 residues. Per germline, CDR1 SQVTM and CDR2 ANQGSEA. In nucleotides, the CDR3 is TGCAGCGTCGGGGAGGTAACTAGCGGGAGAGAGCAGTTCTTC. Its translation: CSVGEVTSGREQFF.

The chain employs TRBV7-3 and TRBJ1-4; tentative D call: TRBD1 (5 bases). V shed 0 bases and J shed 7 bases, with 15 bases lying between them. The length of the CDR3 is 16 residues. Germline V CDR1 and CDR2: SGHTA, FQGTGA. The CDR3 sequence is CASSLTRVSSGEKLFF. CDR3 DNA sequence: TGTGCCAGCAGCTTAACCAGGGTGTCGTCTGGTGAAAAACTGTTTTTT.

The chain uses TRBV29-1 and TRBJ2-3, with 11 bases that match TRBD2. V trimming: 4 bases; J trimming: 2 bases; junction bases outside the gene matches: 5. The CDR3 length is 15 residues. Germline V gene data show CDR1 as SQVTM and CDR2 as ANQGSEA. DNA for the CDR3: TGCAGCGTTGCGGGACTAGCGGAGCCCACAGATACGCAGTATTTT. It translates to CSVAGLAEPTDTQYF.

The CDR3 sequence: CASSESWRGDYNEQFF. The CDR3, as DNA: TGTGCCAGCAGTGAATCCTGGCGGGGGGATTACAATGAGCAGTTCTTC. The chain uses TRBV2 and TRBJ2-1; 8 nucleotides align to TRBD2. With 2 bases clipped from V and 4 bases from J, the junction kept 7 bases outside the gene matches. Germline CDR1 and CDR2: SNHLY and FYNNEI. The CDR3 consists of 16 residues. The variable domain in full, completed from reference TRBV2 and TRBJ2-1, reads EPEVTQTPSHQVTQMGQEVILRCVPISNHLYFYWYRQILGQKVEFLVSFYNNEISEKSEIFDDQFSVERPDGSNFTLKIRSTKLEDSAMYFCASSESWRGDYNEQFFGPGTRLTVL.